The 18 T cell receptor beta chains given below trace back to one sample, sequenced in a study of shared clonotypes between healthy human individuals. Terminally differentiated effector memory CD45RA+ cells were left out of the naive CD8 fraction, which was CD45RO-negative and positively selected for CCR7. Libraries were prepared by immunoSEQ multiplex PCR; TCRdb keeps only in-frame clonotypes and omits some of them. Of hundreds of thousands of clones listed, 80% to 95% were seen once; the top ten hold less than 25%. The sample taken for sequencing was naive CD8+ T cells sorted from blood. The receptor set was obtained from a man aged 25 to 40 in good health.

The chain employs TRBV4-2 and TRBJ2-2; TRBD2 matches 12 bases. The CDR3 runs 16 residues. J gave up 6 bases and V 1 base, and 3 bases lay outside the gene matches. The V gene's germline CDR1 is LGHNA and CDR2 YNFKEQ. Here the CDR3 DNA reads TGTGCCAGCAGCCAAGGACTAGCGGGAGTTTCCGGGGAGCTGTTTTTT. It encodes CASSQGLAGVSGELFF.

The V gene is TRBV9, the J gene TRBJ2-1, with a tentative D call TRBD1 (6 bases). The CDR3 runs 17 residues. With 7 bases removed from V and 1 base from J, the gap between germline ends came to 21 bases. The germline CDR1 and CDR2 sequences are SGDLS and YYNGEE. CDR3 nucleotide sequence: TGTGCCAGCCATTCTCTCACAGGGATGGGTTCCTACAATGAGCAGTTCTTC. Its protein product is CASHSLTGMGSYNEQFF. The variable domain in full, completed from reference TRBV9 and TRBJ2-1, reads DSGVTQTPKHLITATGQRVTLRCSPRSGDLSVYWYQQSLDQGLQFLIQYYNGEERAKGNILERFSAQQFPDLHSELNLSSLELGDSALYFCASHSLTGMGSYNEQFFGPGTRLTVL.

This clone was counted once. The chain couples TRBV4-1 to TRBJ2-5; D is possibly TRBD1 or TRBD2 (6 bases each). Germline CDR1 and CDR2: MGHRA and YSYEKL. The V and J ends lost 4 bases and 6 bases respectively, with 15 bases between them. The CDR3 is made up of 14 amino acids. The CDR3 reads CASSPGPGAKTQYF. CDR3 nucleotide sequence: TGCGCCAGCAGCCCTGGGCCGGGGGCAAAGACCCAGTACTTC.

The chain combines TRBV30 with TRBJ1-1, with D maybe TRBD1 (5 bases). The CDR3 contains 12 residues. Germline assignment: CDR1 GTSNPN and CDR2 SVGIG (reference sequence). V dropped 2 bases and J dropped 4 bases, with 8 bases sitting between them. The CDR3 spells CAWSTGRTEAFF. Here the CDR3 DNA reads TGTGCCTGGAGTACGGGGCGCACTGAAGCTTTCTTT.

CDR3: CASSFPSRQGSRREQFF. The CDR3 nucleotides are TGTGCCAGCAGCTTTCCGAGTCGGCAGGGTTCGCGGCGCGAGCAGTTCTTC. The chain couples TRBV7-9 to TRBJ2-1; the D gene is possibly TRBD1 (5 bases). The germline gives CDR1 SEHNR, CDR2 FQNEAQ (reference sequence). V gave up 3 bases and J gave up 10 bases, with 25 bases separating them. This CDR3 spans 17 amino acids.

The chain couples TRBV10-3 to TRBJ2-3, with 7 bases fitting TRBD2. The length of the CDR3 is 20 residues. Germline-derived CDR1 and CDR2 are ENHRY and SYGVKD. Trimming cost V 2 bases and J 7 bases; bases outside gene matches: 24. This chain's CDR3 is CAISEPDTNVAGGGSHTQYF. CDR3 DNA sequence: TGTGCCATCAGTGAGCCGGACACGAATGTGGCTGGGGGGGGAAGTCATACGCAGTATTTT.

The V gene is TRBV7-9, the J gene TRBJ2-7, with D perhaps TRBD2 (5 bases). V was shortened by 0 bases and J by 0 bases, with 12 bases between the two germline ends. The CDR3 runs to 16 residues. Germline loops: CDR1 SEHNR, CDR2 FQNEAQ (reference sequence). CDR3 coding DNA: TGTGCCAGCAGCTTAGCCCCCCCGGGGAGCTCCTACGAGCAGTACTTC. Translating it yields CASSLAPPGSSYEQYF.

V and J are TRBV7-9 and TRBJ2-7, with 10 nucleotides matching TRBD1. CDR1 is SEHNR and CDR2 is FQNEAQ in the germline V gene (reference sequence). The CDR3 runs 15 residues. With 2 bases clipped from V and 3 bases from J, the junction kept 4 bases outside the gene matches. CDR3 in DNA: TGTGCCAGCAGCTTACCGGACAGGGGGTTCTACGAGCAGTACTTC. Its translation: CASSLPDRGFYEQYF.

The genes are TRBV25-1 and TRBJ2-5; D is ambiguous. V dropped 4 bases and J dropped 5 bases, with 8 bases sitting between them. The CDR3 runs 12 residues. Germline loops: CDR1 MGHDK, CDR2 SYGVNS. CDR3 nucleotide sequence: TGTGCCAGCAGTGGTACACCCGAGACCCAGTACTTC. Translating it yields CASSGTPETQYF.

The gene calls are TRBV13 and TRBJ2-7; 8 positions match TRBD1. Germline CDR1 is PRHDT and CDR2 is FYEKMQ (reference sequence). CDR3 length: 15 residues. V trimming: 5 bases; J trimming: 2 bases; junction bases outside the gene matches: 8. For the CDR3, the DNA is TGTGCCAGCAGCACCAGCCAGGGGGCGACCTACGAGCAGTACTTC. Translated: CASSTSQGATYEQYF.

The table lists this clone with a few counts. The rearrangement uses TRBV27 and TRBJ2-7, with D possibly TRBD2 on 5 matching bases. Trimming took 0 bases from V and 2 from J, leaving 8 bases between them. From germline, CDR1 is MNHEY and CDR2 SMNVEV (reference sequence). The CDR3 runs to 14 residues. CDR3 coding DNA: TGTGCCAGCAGTTTATCGGACGGGACCTACGAGCAGTACTTC. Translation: CASSLSDGTYEQYF.

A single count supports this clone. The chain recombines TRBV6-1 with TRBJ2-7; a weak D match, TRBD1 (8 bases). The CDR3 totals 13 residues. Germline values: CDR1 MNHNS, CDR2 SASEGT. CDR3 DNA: TGTGGGAGCGGGACAGGATTAAACTACGAGCAGTACTTC. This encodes CGSGTGLNYEQYF.

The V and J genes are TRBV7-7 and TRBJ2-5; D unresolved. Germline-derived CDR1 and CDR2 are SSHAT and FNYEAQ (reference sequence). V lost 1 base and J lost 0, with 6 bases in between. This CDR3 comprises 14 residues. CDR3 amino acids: CASSLVNNQETQYF. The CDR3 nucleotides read TGTGCCAGCAGCTTAGTCAACAACCAAGAGACCCAGTACTTC. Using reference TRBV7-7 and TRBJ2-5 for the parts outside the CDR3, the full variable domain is GAGVSQSPRYKVTKRGQDVTLRCDPISSHATLYWYQQALGQGPEFLTYFNYEAQPDKSGLPSDRFSAERPEGSISTLTIQRTEQRDSAMYRCASSLVNNQETQYFGPGTRLLVL.

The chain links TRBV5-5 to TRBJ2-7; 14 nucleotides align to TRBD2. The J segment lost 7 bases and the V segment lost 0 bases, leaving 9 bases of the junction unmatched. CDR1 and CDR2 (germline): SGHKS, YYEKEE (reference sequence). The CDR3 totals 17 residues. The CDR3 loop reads CASSLAWGTSGSQEQYF. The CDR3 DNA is TGTGCCAGCAGCTTGGCCTGGGGGACTAGCGGGAGTCAGGAGCAGTACTTC.

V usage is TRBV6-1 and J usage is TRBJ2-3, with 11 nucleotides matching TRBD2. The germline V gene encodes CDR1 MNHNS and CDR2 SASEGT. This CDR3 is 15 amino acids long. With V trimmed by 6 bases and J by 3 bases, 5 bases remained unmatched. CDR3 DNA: TGTGCCAGCAGGATTTGGACTAGCGGGACAGATACGCAGTATTTT. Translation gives CASRIWTSGTDTQYF.

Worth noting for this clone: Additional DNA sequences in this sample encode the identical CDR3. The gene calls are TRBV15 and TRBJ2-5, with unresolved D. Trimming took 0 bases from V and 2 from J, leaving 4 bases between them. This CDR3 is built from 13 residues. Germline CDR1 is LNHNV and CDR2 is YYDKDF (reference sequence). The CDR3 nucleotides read TGTGCCACCAGCAGAGAAGGGCAAGAGACCCAGTACTTC. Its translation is CATSREGQETQYF.

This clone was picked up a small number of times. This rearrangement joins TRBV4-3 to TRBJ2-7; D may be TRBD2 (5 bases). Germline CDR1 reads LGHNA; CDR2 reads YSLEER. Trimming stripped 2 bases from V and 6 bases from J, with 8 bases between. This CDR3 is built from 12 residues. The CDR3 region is CASSQHGSEQYF. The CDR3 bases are TGCGCCAGCAGCCAACATGGGAGCGAGCAGTACTTC.

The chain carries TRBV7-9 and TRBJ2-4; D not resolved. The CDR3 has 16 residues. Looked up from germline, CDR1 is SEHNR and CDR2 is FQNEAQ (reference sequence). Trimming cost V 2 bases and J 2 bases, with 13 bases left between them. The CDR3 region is CASSLTKDVTKNIQYF. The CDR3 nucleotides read TGTGCCAGCAGCTTAACTAAAGACGTGACCAAAAACATTCAGTACTTC.